This TCR beta chain came from a study of cytomegalovirus exposure and HLA in healthy donors. This CDR3 spans 15 amino acids. V was trimmed by 1 base and J by 3 bases, leaving 13 bases between them. The V gene's germline CDR1 is SGHTA and CDR2 FQGNSA. Findings of the study overall: Within an earlier analysis, most TCR beta V segments proved productive either about 90% or about 30% of the time. A later analysis found that most CMV-associated TCR beta chains appeared HLA-restricted. The study recorded 150 to 200 TCR beta chains that were cytomegalovirus-associated.

Turning to this clone: Its antigen is unknown.

PCR primers comprised 60 Vbeta and 13 Jbeta primers. Produced via immunoSEQ multiplex PCR; TCRdb's table is partial and in-frame only. This repertoire shows more than 75,000 clones, around 70% found once; its top ten account for about 9.1%. The rearrangement joins TRBV7-2 to TRBJ2-7, with D perhaps matching TRBD2 (5 bases). Source material: PBMCs. The sequence came from a man aged 40-49 years in good health and CMV-seropositive. This CDR3 reads CASSLDSGFHYEQYF. In DNA form, the CDR3 reads TGTGCCAGCAGCTTAGATTCGGGGTTCCACTACGAGCAGTACTTC.